This T cell receptor (beta chain) comes out of a study of shared clonotypes between healthy human individuals. Repertoires were generated with immunoSEQ multiplex PCR, while TCRdb's copy carries only in-frame clones and drops some. This sample has about 820,000 clones; around 93% occur once, and the top ten carry 24%. General study results and limits: Clonotype sharing among donors likely depends on sequencing depth. The study generally estimated greater richness for naive than memory subsets.

Regarding this clone: The antigen is not known.

Terminally differentiated effector memory CD45RA+ cells were excluded from the naive CD8 cells, which were CD45RO-negative and positively selected for CCR7. The donors, all of them Caucasian adults, lived in Nashville, Tennessee. Sequences were obtained from naive CD8+ T cells sorted from blood. This TCR came from a man between 25 and 39 years old in good health.

CDR3 amino acids: CASSPPPLAGVTDTQYF. The CDR3 nucleotides are TGTGCCAGCAGTCCCCCACCATTAGCGGGGGTCACAGATACGCAGTATTTT. The chain has TRBV27 and TRBJ2-3, with 9 bases identical to TRBD2. The V segment lost 5 bases and the J segment 2 bases; nucleotides outside the gene matches: 11. This CDR3 region has 17 residues. CDR1 MNHEY and CDR2 SMNVEV come from the germline V gene (reference sequence).